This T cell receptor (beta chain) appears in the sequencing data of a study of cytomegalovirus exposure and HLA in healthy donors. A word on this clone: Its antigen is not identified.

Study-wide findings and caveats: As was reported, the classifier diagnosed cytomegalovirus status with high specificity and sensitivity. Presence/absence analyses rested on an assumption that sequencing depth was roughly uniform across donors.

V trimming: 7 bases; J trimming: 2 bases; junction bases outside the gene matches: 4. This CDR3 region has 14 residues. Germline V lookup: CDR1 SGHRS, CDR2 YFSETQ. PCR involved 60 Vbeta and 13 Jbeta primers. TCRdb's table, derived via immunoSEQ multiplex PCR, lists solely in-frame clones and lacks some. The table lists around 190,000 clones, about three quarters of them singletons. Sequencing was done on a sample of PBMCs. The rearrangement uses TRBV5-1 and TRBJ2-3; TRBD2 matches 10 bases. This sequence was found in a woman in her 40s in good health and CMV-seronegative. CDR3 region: CASRTSGYTDTQYF. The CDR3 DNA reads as TGCGCCAGCCGGACTAGCGGATACACAGATACGCAGTATTTT.